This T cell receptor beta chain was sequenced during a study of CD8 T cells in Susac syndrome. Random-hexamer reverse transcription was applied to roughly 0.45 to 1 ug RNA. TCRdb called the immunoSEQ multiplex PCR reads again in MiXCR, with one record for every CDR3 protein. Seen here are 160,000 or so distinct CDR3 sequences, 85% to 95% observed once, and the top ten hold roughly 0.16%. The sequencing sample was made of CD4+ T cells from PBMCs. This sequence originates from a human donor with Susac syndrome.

CDR3 nucleotides: TGTGCCAGCTCACCAGATACTGGGTCCTACGAGCAGTACTTC. Its translation is CASSPDTGSYEQYF. This chain connects TRBV18 to TRBJ2-7; D remains unclear. The germline V gene encodes CDR1 KGHSH and CDR2 LQKENI. The CDR3 sequence is 14 residues long. The V gene lost 2 bases and the J gene lost 1 base, with 9 bases spanning the gap.